The clone carrying this TCR beta chain was counted only a few times. The target antigen is unknown. Healthy people donating bone marrow made up the donors. The sample comes from a study of cytomegalovirus exposure and HLA in healthy donors. Overall study findings and caveats: Associated with cytomegalovirus, according to the listing, were fewer than 200 TCR beta chains.

Germline V gene lookup returns CDR1 SGHAT and CDR2 FQNNGV. The CDR3 is made up of 15 amino acids. Trimming removed 1 base from V and 8 bases from J, with 17 bases in between. The primer mix had 60 Vbeta and 13 Jbeta primers. Produced via immunoSEQ multiplex PCR; TCRdb's table is partial and in-frame only. The table has 150,000 or so clones, more than 80% seen once. The chain couples TRBV11-2 to TRBJ1-2, with D uncertain. This TCR derives from a woman in her late teens or twenties in good health and CMV-seronegative. Sequencing input: PBMCs. The CDR3 sequence is CASSLGYSRSEGYTF. The CDR3 coding sequence is TGTGCCAGCAGCTTAGGGTACAGTCGAAGTGAAGGCTACACCTTC.